These T cell receptor beta chains were read from a single sample in a study of long-term antiretroviral therapy in people with HIV. TCRdb keeps only in-frame clones here, not all; method: immunoSEQ multiplex PCR. This sample has 25,000 to 35,000 clones, with 84% found just once. Sequenced material: unsorted PBMCs, taken 0.4 years after starting antiretroviral therapy. These receptors came from a man between 18 and 29 years old with HIV. The CDR3 runs from the conserved cysteine through the conserved F or W. The order of the fields is J gene, D gene, CDR3 length, V gene, clone size, CDR3 protein, CDR3 DNA. The D gene is left open where the match is weak. Some rows mark clone size as missing; the rest say once, few, many or name a class of expanded clone.

TRBJ1-1,TRBD1,16,TRBV7-9,-,CASSSPPGGGNTEAFF,TGTGCCAGCAGCTCTCCGCCAGGGGGGGGGAACACTGAAGCTTTCTTT
TRBJ2-7,-,14,TRBV25-1,-,CASSESGRAREQYF,TGTGCCAGCAGTGAATCAGGCAGGGCTAGGGAGCAGTACTTC
TRBJ1-4,TRBD1,15,TRBV9,-,CASSFRGQGGEKLFF,TGTGCCAGCAGCTTCCGGGGACAGGGTGGGGAAAAACTGTTTTTT
TRBJ2-3,TRBD2,22,TRBV27,-,CASSSIYTRGGPGLPRGDTQYF,TGTGCCAGCAGTTCTATATATACCCGGGGGGGCCCGGGACTCCCCCGGGGAGATACGCAGTATTTT
TRBJ1-6,TRBD1,14,TRBV5-1,-,CASSLDRGNSPLHF,TGCGCCAGCAGCCTCGACAGGGGGAATTCACCCCTCCACTTT
TRBJ1-1,TRBD1,12,TRBV29-1,-,CSGGTGGPEAFF,TGCAGCGGGGGGACAGGAGGACCTGAAGCTTTCTTT
TRBJ2-7,-,15,TRBV9,-,CASSPEAKSSYEQYF,TGTGCCAGCAGCCCCGAGGCGAAAAGCTCCTACGAGCAGTACTTC
TRBJ2-1,TRBD1,15,TRBV15,-,CATSSHRGDTDEQFF,TGTGCCACCAGCAGCCACAGGGGGGACACGGATGAGCAGTTCTTC
TRBJ2-7,-,12,TRBV19,-,CASSYTGSEQYF,TGTGCCAGTAGCTACACCGGGTCCGAGCAGTACTTC
TRBJ2-7,-,13,TRBV7-9,-,CASSLGYTYEQYF,TGTGCCAGCAGCTTGGGATATACCTACGAGCAGTACTTC
TRBJ2-3,-,14,TRBV14,-,CASSQDFRTDTQYF,TGTGCCAGCAGCCAAGATTTCCGTACAGATACGCAGTATTTT
TRBJ2-7,TRBD1,16,TRBV13,-,CASSSSLRTGSYEQYF,TGTGCCAGCAGCTCCTCCCTCCGGACAGGGTCCTACGAGCAGTACTTC
TRBJ2-1,-,16,TRBV7-6,once,CASSLAGSGSHNEQFF,TGTGCCAGCAGCTTAGCGGGGTCAGGTTCGCACAATGAGCAGTTCTTC
TRBJ2-7,TRBD1,15,TRBV9,-,CASSSVGTGGYEQYF,TGTGCCAGCAGCTCAGTGGGGACAGGGGGCTACGAGCAGTACTTC
TRBJ2-5,-,15,TRBV23-1,-,CASSPPAVIQETQYF,TGCGCCAGCAGTCCCCCGGCCGTAATACAAGAGACCCAGTACTTC
TRBJ2-3,TRBD1,18,TRBV28,-,CASSLISRQGFFTDTQYF,TGTGCCAGCAGTTTAATAAGTCGACAGGGTTTTTTCACAGATACGCAGTATTTT
TRBJ2-7,-,17,TRBV5-4,-,CASSLGVEDWSYYEQYF,TGTGCCAGCAGCTTGGGGGTGGAGGATTGGTCGTACTACGAGCAGTACTTC
TRBJ1-4,-,15,TRBV6-5,once,CASSYSGGDGEKLFF,TGTGCCAGCAGTTACTCCGGGGGGGACGGTGAAAAACTGTTTTTT
TRBJ1-2,-,14,TRBV4-1,-,CASSQSQRDYGYTF,TGCGCCAGCAGCCAATCCCAGCGGGACTATGGCTACACCTTC
TRBJ2-7,-,16,TRBV7-6,-,CASSLGGFTHAYEQYF,TGTGCCAGCAGCTTAGGTGGATTCACACATGCCTACGAGCAGTACTTC
TRBJ2-7,-,13,TRBV28,-,CASSLPPRGEQYF,TGTGCCAGCAGTTTACCCCCTCGGGGCGAGCAGTACTTC